This entry lists 5 T cell receptor beta chains sequenced from one sample in a study of T cell responses to AZD1222 COVID-19 vaccine (dated by TCRdb to the early 2020s). The library was produced with the immunoSEQ multiplex PCR assay. TCRdb took this table from immuneACCESS and kept in-frame rearrangements with V and J called. Such tables lack part of the clones; where checked against another copy, unresolved V genes explain under half of the gap, and the rest is unexplained. The sample records 120,000 or so clones, less than 90% of which are singletons. The ten largest clones capture about 29% of the sample. This specimen's time point label, interpreted: baseline before first vaccination. This sample comprised peripheral blood, obtained on day 0 of AZD1222 vaccination. These receptor sequences come from an adult in good health.

The chain has TRBV3-1 (or the pseudogene TRBV3-2) and TRBJ2-7; possibly TRBD1 for D (6 bases). The germline V gene has CDR1 LGHDT and CDR2 YNNKEL (reference sequence). V gave up 5 bases and J gave up 2 bases, with 13 bases separating them. This CDR3 has 14 residues. CDR3: CASSVAGTPYEQYF. CDR3 coding DNA: TGTGCCAGCAGCGTTGCCGGGACACCCTACGAGCAGTACTTC.

The chain couples TRBV5-1 to TRBJ2-7; 14 bases fit TRBD2. The ends lost 4 bases at V and 2 bases at J; junction bases unmatched: 11. CDR3 length: 18 amino acids. Per germline, CDR1 SGHRS and CDR2 YFSETQ. CDR3 amino acids: CASSPTQGLAGGAYEQYF. The CDR3 coding sequence is TGCGCCAGCAGCCCCACCCAAGGACTAGCGGGAGGCGCCTACGAGCAGTACTTC.

For this clone: The same CDR3 is also encoded by other DNA sequences in this sample. The chain uses TRBV11-2 and TRBJ1-1; D is ambiguous. The V and J ends lost 3 bases and 3 bases respectively, with 8 bases between them. CDR1 is SGHAT, CDR2 FQNNGV, per germline. This CDR3 has 13 residues. The CDR3 reads CASSFGRDTEAFF. For the CDR3, the DNA is TGTGCCAGCAGCTTCGGACGGGACACTGAAGCTTTCTTT.

V is TRBV7-2 and J is TRBJ1-5; TRBD1 agrees at 7 bases. The germline CDR1 and CDR2 sequences are SGHTA and FQGNSA. The CDR3 is made up of 15 amino acids. V shed 3 bases, J shed 0 bases, and the junction held 2 bases outside the gene matches. The CDR3 DNA follows: TGTGCCAGCAGCTTGGGACAGTATAGCAATCAGCCCCAGCATTTT. Translation: CASSLGQYSNQPQHF.

The V gene is TRBV6-4, the J gene TRBJ2-2, with no clear D. V lost 7 bases and J 4 bases, leaving 10 bases between the germline ends. Germline-derived CDR1 and CDR2 are MRHNA and SNTAGT. This CDR3 is 13 amino acids long. The CDR3 region has the DNA TGTGCCAGCAAACCTCAGGCCACCGGGGAGCTGTTTTTT. This encodes CASKPQATGELFF.